The 21 T cell receptor beta chains in this list originate from one sample, sequenced in a study of T-cell memory formation after mild COVID-19. TCRdb re-analysed the 5' RACE reads in MiXCR, keeping a single row per CDR3 protein. Among around 300,000 distinct CDR3 sequences listed, approximately 14% were seen once. The sample consisted of PBMCs or a T cell subset sorted from them (not recorded which). The origin of the receptors is a man aged 18 to 30 who had mild COVID-19 (a few samples of this study predate the infection). Cell type and time point are not known.

A few counts support this clonotype. V and J are TRBV28 and TRBJ2-7; D gene ambiguous. In germline, CDR1 is MDHEN, CDR2 SYDVKM. V was pared by 6 bases and J by 3 bases, with 12 bases between. This CDR3 comprises 13 residues. The DNA for the CDR3 is TGTGCCAGCAGCCAAACCCCCCACTACGAGCAGTACGTC. Encoded protein: CASSQTPHYEQYV.

The V call is TRBV29-1, the J call TRBJ2-5, with TRBD2 as a possible D gene (5 bases). This CDR3 is 11 amino acids long. Germline CDR1 reads SQVTM; CDR2 reads ANQGSEA. Trimming left V 5 bases short and J 4 bases short, with 8 bases between. The CDR3 protein is CSVRGSETQYF. The CDR3 nucleotides read TGCAGCGTTCGCGGGTCAGAGACCCAGTACTTC.

The chain couples TRBV7-9 to TRBJ1-6; weak D call: TRBD1 (5 bases). V was pared by 8 bases and J by 6 bases, with 14 bases between. The CDR3 runs 14 residues. The V gene's germline CDR1 is SEHNR and CDR2 FQNEAQ (reference sequence). The CDR3 nucleotides are TGTGCCAGCGCCTACTTACAGGCTAATTCACCCCTCCACTTT. The encoded protein is CASAYLQANSPLHF.

This clonotype was detected many times. This rearrangement joins TRBV23-1 to TRBJ2-3; 8 bases are shared with TRBD1. TRBV23-1 is assigned to the ORF class and has an uncertain function. J gave up 1 base and V 8 bases, and 8 bases lay outside the gene matches. The CDR3 covers 15 residues. The CDR3 here is CASSSDRVRTDTQYF. The DNA of the CDR3 is TGCGCCAGCTCCTCGGACAGGGTGCGCACAGATACGCAGTATTTT.

This clonotype has a count of ten or more. The chain has TRBV6-1 and TRBJ2-5; the D gene is possibly TRBD1 (8 bases). Trimming pared 3 bases from V and 7 bases from J, leaving 18 bases between. The CDR3 extends over 15 amino acids. Per germline, CDR1 MNHNS and CDR2 SASEGT. Here the CDR3 reads CASSDTGGVSGTQYF. DNA of the CDR3: TGTGCCAGCAGTGATACAGGGGGGGTTTCCGGGACCCAGTACTTC.

J is TRBJ2-1 and V is TRBV11-3, with unresolved D. This CDR3 comprises 13 residues. V was shortened by 1 base and J by 9 bases, with 10 bases between the two germline ends. Looked up from germline, CDR1 is SGHNT and CDR2 is YENEEA. The CDR3 DNA is TGTGCCAGCAGCTTAGTATCGGTGGGTGAGCAGTTCTTC. Translation: CASSLVSVGEQFF. Full variable domain (rest looked up from reference TRBV11-3 and TRBJ2-1): EAGVVQSPRYKIIEKKQPVAFWCNPISGHNTLYWYLQNLGQGPELLIRYENEEAVDDSQLPKDRFSAERLKGVDSTLKIQPAELGDSAVYLCASSLVSVGEQFFGPGTRLTVL.

This CDR3 is CASSLALGGEAEAFF. CDR3 DNA: TGTGCCAGCAGCTTAGCACTTGGGGGGGAGGCAGAAGCTTTCTTT. The V call is TRBV11-2, the J call TRBJ1-1, with D perhaps TRBD1 (5 bases). Per the germline V gene, CDR1 is SGHAT and CDR2 is FQNNGV. The V gene lost 1 base and the J gene lost 8 bases, with 17 bases spanning the gap. The CDR3 spans 15 residues.

There are a few counts of this clonotype. The chain has TRBV6-5 and TRBJ1-2; tentative D call: TRBD1 (5 bases). Trimming removed 7 bases at V and 7 bases at J, with 19 bases between. The CDR3 is 14 amino acids. The germline CDR1 and CDR2 sequences are MNHEY and SVGAGI. CDR3 sequence reads: CASTPIGGYTGYTF. In nucleotides, the CDR3 is TGTGCCAGCACCCCAATCGGGGGTTACACTGGCTACACCTTC.

This chain uses TRBV7-2 with TRBJ2-1; TRBD1 is a possible D gene (5 bases). The CDR3 has 18 residues. Per the germline V gene, CDR1 is SGHTA and CDR2 is FQGNSA. Deletions cut 3 bases from V and 6 bases from J, with 24 bases between. CDR3 sequence reads: CASSFRNFVGLWLNEQFF. Here the CDR3 DNA reads TGTGCCAGCAGCTTTCGGAACTTTGTGGGGCTTTGGCTCAATGAGCAGTTCTTC.

CDR3 protein: CASSARTGDTEAFF. The CDR3 DNA reads TGTGCCAGTAGTGCAAGGACAGGGGACACTGAAGCTTTCTTT. The chain uses TRBV19 and TRBJ1-1, with 9 bases aligning to TRBD1. CDR1 LNHDA and CDR2 SQIVND come from the germline V gene (reference sequence). Trimming took 5 bases from V and 3 from J; bases not matched to a gene: 4. CDR3 length equals 14 residues.

This clonotype was observed at least ten times. This rearrangement joins TRBV7-8 to TRBJ2-1, with D possibly matching TRBD1 (6 bases). This CDR3 comprises 14 residues. Germline V CDR1 and CDR2: SGHVS, FQNEAQ. The ends were cut back, 1 base at V and 5 bases at J, with 9 bases in the middle. The CDR3, as DNA: TGTGCCAGCAGCTTAGAAACAGGGAACAATGAGCAGTTCTTC. This translates into CASSLETGNNEQFF.

This clonotype was counted only a few times. CDR3 loop: CASRPRQATNEKLFF. The DNA of the CDR3 is TGCGCCAGCAGACCTCGACAGGCAACTAATGAAAAACTGTTTTTT. The chain combines TRBV5-1 with TRBJ1-4; the D gene is possibly TRBD1 (6 bases). The CDR3 extends over 15 amino acids. Trimming cost V 5 bases and J 0 bases, with 11 bases left between them. Germline V gene lookup returns CDR1 SGHRS and CDR2 YFSETQ.

This clonotype was detected a few times. The V call is TRBV5-1, the J call TRBJ2-3; D unresolved. The ends were cut back, 1 base at V and 2 bases at J, with 8 bases in the middle. Germline-derived CDR1 and CDR2 are SGHRS and YFSETQ. The CDR3 totals 14 residues. CDR3 sequence: CASSLFGYTDTQYF. CDR3 sequence (DNA): TGCGCCAGCAGCTTGTTCGGGTACACAGATACGCAGTATTTT.

This sequence joins TRBV4-1 and TRBJ1-1; the match to TRBD1 covers 7 bases. Trimming at V came to 2 bases and at J to 7 bases, leaving 7 bases not matched to a gene. Germline V gene sequence: CDR1 MGHRA, CDR2 YSYEKL. The length of the CDR3 is 14 residues. Here the CDR3 reads CASSQLQGFGEAFF. CDR3 coding DNA: TGCGCCAGCAGCCAATTACAGGGGTTCGGTGAAGCTTTCTTT.

This chain links TRBV27 with TRBJ2-3; a possible D gene is TRBD2 (6 bases). V gave up 2 bases and J gave up 1 base, with 7 bases separating them. This CDR3 has 14 residues. CDR1 and CDR2 from the germline V gene are MNHEY and SMNVEV (reference sequence). The CDR3 nucleotides read TGTGCCAGCAGTTTACGGAGGGGCACAGATACGCAGTATTTT. It encodes CASSLRRGTDTQYF.

The sample holds many counts of this clonotype. This chain connects TRBV11-2 to TRBJ2-7; no definite D call. Germline lookup yields CDR1 SGHAT and CDR2 FQNNGV. The germline V and J ends were trimmed by 4 bases and 3 bases, with 10 bases remaining between them. The CDR3 length is 13 residues. CDR3 bases: TGTGCCAGCAGCTCCACCGTTAACTACGAGCAGTACTTC. This encodes CASSSTVNYEQYF.

V and J are TRBV10-3 and TRBJ1-1, with D hard to call. Germline CDR1 reads ENHRY; CDR2 reads SYGVKD. Deletions cut 8 bases from V and 11 bases from J, with 18 bases between. CDR3 length equals 12 residues. CDR3 sequence (DNA): TGTGCCATCTCGGACCCCGGTTTGTCGGCTTTCTTT. Translation gives CAISDPGLSAFF.

This clonotype was seen a handful of times. This rearrangement joins TRBV28 to TRBJ1-1; maybe TRBD1 (6 bases). With 8 bases removed from V and 10 bases from J, the gap between germline ends came to 35 bases. Germline CDR1 and CDR2: MDHEN and SYDVKM. This CDR3 comprises 18 residues. The CDR3 DNA reads TGTGCCAGCTTCCTTAAATTGAGGATACAGGGACGTAAATCGGGAGCTTTCTTT. Residues: CASFLKLRIQGRKSGAFF.

This clonotype showed up many times. The chain has TRBV7-8 and TRBJ2-6; D may be TRBD1 (6 bases). Germline assignment: CDR1 SGHVS and CDR2 FQNEAQ. This CDR3 comprises 16 residues. The V end lost 5 bases, the J end lost 0 bases, and 11 bases lay between the germline ends. CDR3 in DNA: TGTGCCAGCAGCGTTCAGGGGAACTCTGGGGCCAACGTCCTGACTTTC. It encodes CASSVQGNSGANVLTF.

This clonotype occurred many times. The chain employs TRBV12-5 and TRBJ2-4, with 7 nucleotides matching TRBD2. Germline values: CDR1 LGHNT, CDR2 FRNRAP. V lost 1 base and J lost 8; bases outside the gene matches: 8. The CDR3 extends over 15 amino acids. CDR3 in DNA: TGTGCTAGTGGTTTGGCCACTCTCCGGGGGGACATTCAGTACTTC. Protein sequence: CASGLATLRGDIQYF.

J is TRBJ1-2 and V is TRBV28; 7 bases are a match to TRBD1. J lost 6 bases, V lost 2 bases, and 3 bases had no gene match. Germline CDR1 reads MDHEN; CDR2 reads SYDVKM. There are 13 residues in the CDR3. The CDR3 loop is CASSLRQGNGYTF. The CDR3 nucleotides are TGTGCCAGCAGTTTAAGACAGGGTAATGGCTACACCTTC.